The sequence of this TCR beta chain was determined in a study of shared clonotypes between healthy human individuals. Findings of the study overall: Naive subsets, compared against memory subsets, generally had larger estimated richness values.

Assay runs were performed at deep level. In the study's own analysis: With immunoSEQ giving junction-only sequences and no quality scores, filtering differed. Clones were read by immunoSEQ multiplex PCR, and TCRdb kept only the in-frame ones, dropping some. Clone size and V and J calls were adopted from that table, with D and trimming inferred from the DNA. Of 900,000 to 1,200,000 clones listed, about 84% are singletons. In the case of this clone: Antigen: not known.

Germline V gene lookup returns CDR1 SEHNR and CDR2 FQNEAQ (reference sequence). V was shortened by 5 bases and J by 5 bases, with 12 bases between the two germline ends. This CDR3 has 13 residues. Source material: memory CD4+ T cells from PBMCs. Subset meaning: CD45RA-negative fraction. This sequence joins TRBV7-9 and TRBJ2-5, with D perhaps TRBD1 (6 bases). This receptor was identified in a man aged 18 to 35 in good health. Some clones in this sample may be carry-over from other donors' samples. The CDR3 region is CASSPQGRETQYF. The CDR3 DNA sequence: TGTGCCAGCAGCCCGCAGGGGCGTGAGACCCAGTACTTC.